The rows below give T cell receptor beta chains drawn from one sample of a study of cytomegalovirus exposure and HLA in healthy donors. The table came from immunoSEQ multiplex PCR; TCRdb's copy has only in-frame clones and leaves some out. The sample holds 100,000 or so clones, roughly 13% seen once. Source material: PBMCs. The receptors shown here come from a man in his forties in good health and CMV-seropositive. Both conserved end residues are part of each CDR3. The D gene is left open where the match is weak. Clone sizes are given selectively: once, few, many, or a class where the clone is expanded.

D gene	V gene	clone size	J gene	CDR3 DNA	CDR3 protein
-	TRBV2	few	TRBJ2-7	TGTGCCAGCAGTGAAGTAGGTGGCGGGGTCAGGGACGAGCAGTACTTC	CASSEVGGGVRDEQYF
TRBD2	TRBV6-5	-	TRBJ2-1	TGTGCCAGCAGTTACACACTAGCGGGAGGGCTCAATGAGCAGTTCTTC	CASSYTLAGGLNEQFF
-	TRBV28	-	TRBJ2-5	TGTGCCAGCAGTGCCCCCCTAGGAAAAGAGACCCAGTACTTC	CASSAPLGKETQYF
-	TRBV9	few	TRBJ2-7	TGTGCCAGCGGCGGTAGAACCTACGAGCAGTACTTC	CASGGRTYEQYF
-	TRBV5-5	few	TRBJ2-7	TGTGCCAGCAGCTTGAACGGCTACGAGCAGTACTTC	CASSLNGYEQYF
TRBD2	TRBV7-7	few	TRBJ2-5	TGTGCCAGCAGCTTACTAGCGGGAGCCGTTGGAGAGACCCAGTACTTC	CASSLLAGAVGETQYF
-	TRBV5-1	few	TRBJ1-1	TGCGCCAGCAGCGTACAGATGAACACTGAAGCTTTCTTT	CASSVQMNTEAFF
TRBD1	TRBV5-1	-	TRBJ1-2	TGCGCCAGCCTCTCTGATCCAGGGGGCAGCGGCTACACCTTC	CASLSDPGGSGYTF
TRBD1	TRBV28	few	TRBJ2-3	TGTGCCAGCAGTCGGACAGGGGGCTACACAGATACGCAGTATTTT	CASSRTGGYTDTQYF
-	TRBV5-1	few	TRBJ1-1	TGCGCCAGCACACGGGACGGGGGGATGAACACTGAAGCTTTCTTT	CASTRDGGMNTEAFF
TRBD2	TRBV19	-	TRBJ2-7	TGTGCCAGTAGTGCTAGCGGTACCTACGAGCAGTACTTC	CASSASGTYEQYF
-	TRBV7-2	-	TRBJ2-1	TGTGCCAGCAGCCCCCTGGGTCAGGGGACCTACAATGAGCAGTTCTTC	CASSPLGQGTYNEQFF
TRBD1	TRBV9	-	TRBJ1-2	TGTGCCAGCAGCGTCCGGGACAGAGAGACCTATGGCTACACCTTC	CASSVRDRETYGYTF
-	TRBV18	-	TRBJ1-1	TGTGCCAGCTCACCAACAACAGGTAACACTGAAGCTTTCTTT	CASSPTTGNTEAFF
TRBD1	TRBV6-4	-	TRBJ1-2	TGTGCCAGCTCCCTTGTAGTCGGGACAGGAAACTATGGCTACACCTTC	CASSLVVGTGNYGYTF
-	TRBV7-2	-	TRBJ2-7	TGTGCCAGCAGCATGAGCACAGTGAGCCCTACCGAGCAGTACTTC	CASSMSTVSPTEQYF
TRBD2	TRBV7-3	-	TRBJ2-1	TGTGCCAGCAGCTCCGTAGCGGGCCCCTACAATGAGCAGTTCTTC	CASSSVAGPYNEQFF
TRBD2	TRBV19	-	TRBJ2-2	TGTGCCACTCTCCGAACTAGCGGGAACACCGGGGAGCTGTTTTTT	CATLRTSGNTGELFF
-	TRBV6-1	-	TRBJ1-4	TGTGCCAGCAGTGAAGGTTCGTCGGATGAAAAACTGTTTTTT	CASSEGSSDEKLFF
TRBD1	TRBV6-6	-	TRBJ2-5	TGTGCCAGCAGTTCCCTGGACAGGGGGCTCCAAGAGACCCAGTACTTC	CASSSLDRGLQETQYF
-	TRBV7-8	-	TRBJ1-1	TGTGCCAGCAGCTTAGGGAGGAACACTGAAGCTTTCTTT	CASSLGRNTEAFF
-	TRBV18	-	TRBJ1-3	TGTGCCAGCTCACCTGGACTATCTGGAAACACCATATATTTT	CASSPGLSGNTIYF
TRBD1	TRBV5-1	-	TRBJ1-2	TGCGCCAGCAGCTTGGGAGTAGGGGGCGGCTACACCTTC	CASSLGVGGGYTF
-	TRBV7-2	few	TRBJ1-1	TGTGCCAGCAGCTTAAACGGCGGGAACACTGAAGCTTTCTTT	CASSLNGGNTEAFF
-	TRBV18	-	TRBJ2-7	TGTGCCAGCTCACAGTCTAGCCGCTCCTACGAGCAGTACTTC	CASSQSSRSYEQYF
-	TRBV9	-	TRBJ2-5	TGTGCCAGCAGCCCCCGACAGGGAGGCCAAGAGACCCAGTACTTC	CASSPRQGGQETQYF